The subject of this entry is one T cell receptor beta chain. Its cognate antigen has yet to be identified. Qualities for individual bases were not recorded, and no much larger clone is one base off. The data belong to a study of somatic mutations in cytotoxic T cells in rheumatoid arthritis listed by TCRdb under 2017. About the study as a whole: Before any treatment started and right after they were diagnosed, patients gave peripheral blood samples (roughly 32 ml EDTA). Sorted V beta1+ cells also underwent TCRB sequencing, and some V beta antibody-stained T-cell populations were flow-sorted at nearly 100% purity on a FACSAria II or Sony SH800. To characterize clonality, the study used TCRB deep sequencing while asking whether somatic mutations are carried by expanded CD8+ T-cell clones in newly diagnosed, untreated rheumatoid arthritis. A total of around 65 rheumatoid arthritis patients and 15 to 20 healthy controls underwent TCRB deep sequencing. The median ages of the patient and control groups were essentially identical.

Flow cytometry confirmed the purity of CD4+ and CD8+ cells that had been isolated by positive magnetic bead selection on an AutoMACS. Initial screening for clonal expansions relied on flow cytometry with a TCR V beta antibody panel, after which sorted CD8+ fractions underwent TCRB deep sequencing for characterization. Ficoll-Paque PLUS density gradient separation was used to isolate peripheral blood mononuclear cells. Using Nucleospin Tissue or Tissue XS kits, DNA was extracted from CD4-enriched, CD8-enriched or PBMC samples, with quantification by a Qubit 2.0 fluorometer. According to the germline V gene, CDR1 reads SGHVS and CDR2 reads FNYEAQ. The CDR3 spans 16 residues, from the cysteine through the phenylalanine. Only CDR3 DNA is held: 48 bases, read in frame from base 1. The germline V and J ends show losses of 5 bases and 2 bases respectively, and no gene match explains 6 bases of the junction.

Genomic DNA underwent TCRB CDR3 sequencing using the immunoSEQ assay. Processing in the source paper ran as follows. Patient CD8+ clones larger than 1% were compared against published virus-specific TCRB sequences, and only a few matched. Nothing other than productive TCRB rearrangements was included in the analyses. Defining a clone by its unique TCRB CDR3 sequence, the study calculated clonality as a productive clonality index derived from Shannon entropy. Repertoire overlap between two samples was calculated from the template counts of each clone relative to total templates per sample. A correlation with a Spearman r of around 0.6 was found between V-gene usage by flow cytometry and V-gene usage by TCRB sequencing. Drawn from immuneACCESS, this table holds only the in-frame rearrangements with V and J called that TCRdb kept. Clones are partly lost; checked studies trace under half to an unresolved V gene and leave the rest unexplained. The D gene and trimming were derived from the DNA, and the V and J assignments and clone size from that table. This sample lists approximately 15,000 clones; about 74% were detected once. Roughly 4.5% of the sample is in the top ten clones.

The paper's findings and limits, for the study overall: CD8+ clonality increased with age in patients (Spearman r ~ 0.5) but not in healthy controls. The antigen targets of the expanded CD8+ clones were unknown, and absence from virus-specific databases did not rule out viral specificity. The largest CD8+ clone made up more than 20% of CD8+ cells in about an eighth of the 65 patients, and blood and synovial fluid shared several identical CD8+ TCRB sequences. CD8+ T-cell clonality did not differ significantly between rheumatoid arthritis patients and age-matched healthy controls. The slight underrepresentation of TRBV07 in patients was not corrected for multiple comparisons.

The receptor chain draws on TRBV7-6 and TRBJ2-7, with 13 bases in between that match TRBD2. Sequenced: CD8+ T cells sorted from blood. The clonotype was recovered from an adult with rheumatoid arthritis. CDR3 region: CASSVGLAGATYEQYF. The nucleotide sequence reads TGTGCCAGCAGCGTCGGACTAGCGGGGGCTACCTACGAGCAGTACTTC.